These 6 T cell receptor beta chains were all obtained from the same sample, sequenced in a study of blood T cell repertoires in COVID-19. TCRdb's copy holds only in-frame clones and misses some; the assay was immunoSEQ multiplex PCR. The repertoire has hundreds of thousands of clones, about 88% of them found once; the top ten carry under 2.5%. Sequencing input: peripheral blood. The source of these receptors is a woman in her thirties or forties who had recovered from COVID-19.

To note about this clone: This CDR3 is also generated by other DNA sequences in the sample. V and J are TRBV18 and TRBJ2-7, with D maybe TRBD1 (6 bases). V was clipped by 2 bases and J by 0 bases, with 8 bases between them. The length of the CDR3 is 14 residues. CDR1 is KGHSH and CDR2 is LQKENI in the germline V gene. CDR3 sequence reads: CASSPRTDSYEQYF. The CDR3 DNA reads as TGTGCCAGCTCACCAAGGACAGACTCCTACGAGCAGTACTTC.

This sequence joins TRBV14 and TRBJ1-6, with TRBD1 matching 8 bases. The CDR3 loop spans 15 amino acids. Losses at the gene ends were 1 base for V and 9 bases for J; bases not matched to a gene: 5. Germline CDR1 is SGHDN and CDR2 is FVKESK. CDR3 nucleotide sequence: TGTGCCAGCAGCCAAGGGACAGGGACGGGTTCACCCCTCCACTTT. This encodes CASSQGTGTGSPLHF.

By frequency in the sample, this clone is medium-sized (0.01 to 0.1%). The V gene is TRBV14, the J gene TRBJ1-1, with D possibly TRBD1 on 5 matching bases. CDR3 length: 15 residues. Germline V lookup: CDR1 SGHDN, CDR2 FVKESK. The V gene lost 3 bases and the J gene lost 4 bases, with 15 bases spanning the gap. DNA for the CDR3: TGTGCCAGCAGCCACGGCGGGGCCTTGGGCACTGAAGCTTTCTTT. Translation gives CASSHGGALGTEAFF.

The gene calls are TRBV9 and TRBJ2-1, with D perhaps matching TRBD2 (6 bases). The CDR3 has 17 residues. The V gene lost 4 bases and the J gene lost 0 bases, with 17 bases spanning the gap. The germline gives CDR1 SGDLS, CDR2 YYNGEE. The CDR3 nucleotides read TGTGCCAGCAGCCCGAAGAGGTCGGGACTCTCCTACAATGAGCAGTTCTTC. Translation gives CASSPKRSGLSYNEQFF. The whole variable domain, filled in from reference TRBV9 and TRBJ2-1, reads DSGVTQTPKHLITATGQRVTLRCSPRSGDLSVYWYQQSLDQGLQFLIQYYNGEERAKGNILERFSAQQFPDLHSELNLSSLELGDSALYFCASSPKRSGLSYNEQFFGPGTRLTVL.

The rearrangement uses TRBV4-2 and TRBJ1-3; 7 bases are shared with TRBD1. V was clipped by 1 base and J by 3 bases; unmatched bases: 9. CDR1 and CDR2 from the germline V gene are LGHNA and YNFKEQ. The CDR3 consists of 17 residues. The CDR3 nucleotides are TGTGCCAGCAGCCAAGCGACAGGGAGCACAGTTGGAAACACCATATATTTT. Its protein product is CASSQATGSTVGNTIYF.

The CDR3 loop is CASSSTSNYGYTF. In DNA form, the CDR3 reads TGTGCCAGCAGCTCGACATCTAACTATGGCTACACCTTC. V gene TRBV7-2 combines with J gene TRBJ1-2; D uncertain. The CDR3 covers 13 residues. Germline CDR1 is SGHTA and CDR2 is FQGNSA. V was trimmed by 4 bases and J by 0 bases, leaving 6 bases between them. The whole variable domain, filled in from reference TRBV7-2 and TRBJ1-2, reads GAGVSQSPSNKVTEKGKDVELRCDPISGHTALYWYRQSLGQGLEFLIYFQGNSAPDKSGLPSDRFSAERTGGSVSTLTIQRTQQEDSAVYLCASSSTSNYGYTFGSGTRLTVV.